This paragraph reports one T cell receptor beta chain. The data were taken from a study of T cell changes during pregnancy in multiple sclerosis. CDR3 length: 14 residues. The germline V gene has CDR1 MNHEY and CDR2 SVGAGI. V gave up 3 bases and J gave up 3 bases; unmatched junction bases: 4. TCRdb's table, derived via immunoSEQ multiplex PCR, lists solely in-frame clones and lacks some. The data show tens of thousands of clones, roughly nine tenths seen once. J is TRBJ2-7 and V is TRBV6-5, with 8 bases matching TRBD1. The source is a female donor in good health, enrolled as a control in a pregnancy study. The sample was peripheral blood, taken in the first trimester of pregnancy. The CDR3 nucleotides read TGTGCCAGCAGTTATTTCACAGGGGGCTACGAGCAGTACTTC. Translated, it gives CASSYFTGGYEQYF.